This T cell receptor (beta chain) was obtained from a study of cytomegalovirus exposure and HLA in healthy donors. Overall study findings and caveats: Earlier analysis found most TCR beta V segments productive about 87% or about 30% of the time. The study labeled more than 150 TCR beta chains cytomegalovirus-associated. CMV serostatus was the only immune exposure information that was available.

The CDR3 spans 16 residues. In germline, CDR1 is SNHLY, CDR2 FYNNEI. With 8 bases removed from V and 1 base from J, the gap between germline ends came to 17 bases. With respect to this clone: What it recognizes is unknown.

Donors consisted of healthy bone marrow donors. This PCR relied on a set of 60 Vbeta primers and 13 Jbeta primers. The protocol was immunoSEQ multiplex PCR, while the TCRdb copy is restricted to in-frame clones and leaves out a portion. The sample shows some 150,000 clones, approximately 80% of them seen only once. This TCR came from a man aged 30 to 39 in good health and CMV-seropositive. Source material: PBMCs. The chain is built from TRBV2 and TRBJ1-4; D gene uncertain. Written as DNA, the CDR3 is TGTGCCAGCCGAGGTTTCTTCGTCCTAACTAATGAAAAACTGTTTTTT. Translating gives CASRGFFVLTNEKLFF.